This entry lists 3 T cell receptor beta chains sequenced from one sample in a study of patients and donors after allogeneic stem cell transplantation. Each CDR3 protein is one row after TCRdb ran MiXCR on the RT-PCR reads. The profile shows roughly 200,000 distinct CDR3 sequences, around two fifths of them singletons. Sequenced material: blood, either unsorted or a sorted T cell fraction (not recorded which). These receptors were collected from a human donor who was either an allogeneic HSCT recipient or a stem cell or donor lymphocyte infusion donor (not recorded which). It is not recorded whose cells these are; they may come from a transplant donor.

CDR3 sequence reads: CASSPGLRQPQHF. The CDR3 DNA reads as TGTGCCAGCAGCCCGGGGCTACGGCAGCCCCAGCATTTT. V is TRBV6-5 and J is TRBJ1-5, with a tentative D call TRBD1 (5 bases). The CDR3 spans 13 residues. V was trimmed by 6 bases and J by 7 bases, leaving 13 bases between them. Germline V gives CDR1 MNHEY, CDR2 SVGAGI.

This rearrangement joins TRBV19 to TRBJ1-3, with D uncertain. Germline lookup yields CDR1 LNHDA and CDR2 SQIVND (reference sequence). The V and J ends lost 3 bases and 4 bases respectively, with 10 bases between them. CDR3 length equals 14 residues. CDR3 DNA sequence: TGTGCCAGTAGTATGGGCCGAATCGGAAACACCATATATTTT. Translated, it gives CASSMGRIGNTIYF.

The chain carries TRBV4-3 and TRBJ1-1; D uncertain. Per the germline V gene, CDR1 is LGHNA and CDR2 is YSLEER. Trimming left V 0 bases short and J 5 bases short, with 13 bases between. The CDR3 sequence is 15 residues long. The CDR3: CASSQDLGVGTEAFF. The CDR3 nucleotides read TGCGCCAGCAGCCAAGATCTCGGGGTTGGGACTGAAGCTTTCTTT.